A single sample gave rise to the 24 T cell receptor beta chains below, sequenced in a study of blood T cell repertoires in COVID-19 (TCRdb year 2020). Libraries were prepared through the immunoSEQ multiplex PCR assay. The table was pulled from immuneACCESS by TCRdb, which kept in-frame rearrangements only. Such tables lose some clones; where checked, under half of the loss comes from unresolved V genes, and the rest has no known cause. The sample contains roughly 270,000 clones, over 75% of them found a single time. In total, the top ten clones hold roughly 4.6% of the sample. The sequencing input was peripheral blood. The receptors come from a man in his fifties with active or convalescent COVID-19.

The chain is built from TRBV5-1 and TRBJ2-7; D is perhaps TRBD1 (5 bases). Germline CDR1 and CDR2: SGHRS and YFSETQ. The germline V and J ends were trimmed by 4 bases and 0 bases, with 14 bases remaining between them. The length of the CDR3 is 15 residues. The CDR3 reads CASSEVDSLSYEQYF. As DNA, the CDR3 is TGCGCCAGCAGCGAGGTCGACAGCCTCTCCTACGAGCAGTACTTC. Filled out from reference TRBV5-1 and TRBJ2-7, the complete variable domain reads KAGVTQTPRYLIKTRGQQVTLSCSPISGHRSVSWYQQTPGQGLQFLFEYFSETQRNKGNFPGRFSGRQFSNSRSEMNVSTLELGDSALYLCASSEVDSLSYEQYFGPGTRLTVT.

V and J are TRBV27 and TRBJ2-3; 13 bases fit TRBD2. After removal of 5 bases from V and 11 bases from J, the junction contained 16 bases not matched to a gene. The CDR3 covers 17 residues. The V gene's germline CDR1 is MNHEY and CDR2 SMNVEV (reference sequence). DNA of the CDR3: TGTGCCAGCAGTCAGACTAGCGGGAGGTTTATGGGGTTTGTGCAGTATTTT. Protein product: CASSQTSGRFMGFVQYF.

This chain uses TRBV10-2 with TRBJ1-5, with 11 bases identical to TRBD1. Germline CDR1 reads WSHSY; CDR2 reads SAAADI. V was pared by 6 bases and J by 6 bases, with 7 bases of the junction left unmatched. This CDR3 has 15 residues. The CDR3 is CASRSGTGGAQPQHF. CDR3 DNA sequence: TGCGCCAGCAGGTCCGGGACAGGGGGTGCTCAGCCCCAGCATTTT.

The rearrangement uses TRBV4-3 and TRBJ1-5; D unclear. Germline CDR1 and CDR2: LGHNA and YSLEER. With 0 bases removed from V and 2 bases from J, the gap between germline ends came to 14 bases. The CDR3 totals 17 residues. CDR3 in amino acids: CASSQEFSGYGNQPQHF. DNA of the CDR3: TGCGCCAGCAGCCAAGAGTTCTCGGGGTACGGCAATCAGCCCCAGCATTTT.

This clone was counted a few times. Within the sample, other DNA sequences also encode this same CDR3. The V gene is TRBV19, the J gene TRBJ1-1; 8 nucleotides align to TRBD1. The length of the CDR3 is 14 residues. Losses at the gene ends were 6 bases for V and 0 bases for J; bases not matched to a gene: 3. In germline, CDR1 is LNHDA, CDR2 SQIVND (reference sequence). The CDR3: CASRRQGLNTEAFF. CDR3 DNA: TGTGCCAGTAGGAGACAGGGGTTGAACACTGAAGCTTTCTTT. Filled out from reference TRBV19 and TRBJ1-1, the complete variable domain reads DGGITQSPKYLFRKEGQNVTLSCEQNLNHDAMYWYRQDPGQGLRLIYYSQIVNDFQKGDIAEGYSVSREKKESFPLTVTSAQKNPTAFYLCASRRQGLNTEAFFGQGTRLTVV.

The rearrangement links TRBV7-2 to TRBJ2-1; D might be TRBD2 (5 bases). The CDR3 loop spans 16 amino acids. From germline, CDR1 is SGHTA and CDR2 FQGNSA. The ends were cut back, 4 bases at V and 0 bases at J, with 13 bases in the middle. Here the CDR3 reads CASSSIASSSYNEQFF. CDR3 bases: TGTGCCAGCAGCTCGATAGCGAGCAGCTCCTACAATGAGCAGTTCTTC.

The chain is built from TRBV19 and TRBJ2-2; 10 nucleotides align to TRBD1. Germline V lookup: CDR1 LNHDA, CDR2 SQIVND (reference sequence). The CDR3 has 15 amino acids. Trimming removed 4 bases from V and 5 bases from J; junction bases left unmatched: 4. The CDR3 coding sequence is TGTGCCAGTAGTACCCGGGACAGGGGTACCGGGGAGCTGTTTTTT. Translation gives CASSTRDRGTGELFF.

This chain connects TRBV7-8 to TRBJ2-7; 13 bases are shared with TRBD2. In germline, CDR1 is SGHVS, CDR2 FQNEAQ. After removal of 4 bases from V and 5 bases from J, the junction contained 5 bases not matched to a gene. This CDR3 comprises 15 residues. CDR3 nucleotides: TGTGCCAGCAGCTCCTGGACTAGCGGGAGTGACGAGCAGTACTTC. Translated: CASSSWTSGSDEQYF.

The V and J genes are TRBV27 and TRBJ1-2; a weak D match, TRBD1 (5 bases). Trimming removed 4 bases at V and 8 bases at J, with 17 bases between. The CDR3 is made up of 14 amino acids. The germline CDR1 and CDR2 sequences are MNHEY and SMNVEV (reference sequence). The CDR3 is CASSSTGIRGGYTF. In DNA form, the CDR3 reads TGTGCCAGCAGTTCCACAGGAATACGAGGCGGCTACACCTTC.

This clone has a single count. The V call is TRBV6-6, the J call TRBJ2-2; 7 bases map to TRBD1. The CDR3 runs 14 residues. Germline CDR1 MNHNY, CDR2 SVGAGI (reference sequence). Trimming took 7 bases from V and 8 from J; bases not matched to a gene: 10. This CDR3 reads CASIKDRSLGELFF. The CDR3 DNA sequence: TGTGCCAGCATCAAGGACAGGAGCCTAGGGGAGCTGTTTTTT.

V is TRBV19 and J is TRBJ2-2; 13 nucleotides match TRBD2. Looked up from germline, CDR1 is LNHDA and CDR2 is SQIVND (reference sequence). J lost 6 bases, V lost 4 bases, and 8 bases had no gene match. CDR3 length: 17 residues. CDR3 coding DNA: TGTGCCAGTAGTAGATCACGACTAGCGGGAGGCCCCGGGGAGCTGTTTTTT. It is translated as CASSRSRLAGGPGELFF.

This clone has only one observation. The CDR3 sequence is CASTSGPGRDTQYF. In DNA, the CDR3 is TGTGCCAGCACTAGCGGGCCCGGCAGAGATACGCAGTATTTT. The chain couples TRBV9 to TRBJ2-3, with 8 nucleotides matching TRBD2. With 6 bases clipped from V and 5 bases from J, the junction kept 8 bases outside the gene matches. The CDR3 loop spans 14 amino acids. Germline V gene sequence: CDR1 SGDLS, CDR2 YYNGEE.

The chain employs TRBV20-1 and TRBJ1-1, with D hard to call. The CDR3 covers 10 residues. CDR1 DFQATT and CDR2 SNEGSKA come from the germline V gene (reference sequence). The V gene lost 6 bases and the J gene lost 10 bases, with 12 bases spanning the gap. The chain's CDR3 is CSAQGGVAFF. The DNA of the CDR3 is TGCAGTGCCCAAGGAGGTGTAGCTTTCTTT.

V usage is TRBV2 and J usage is TRBJ2-1; 8 bases align to TRBD2. Germline V lookup: CDR1 SNHLY, CDR2 FYNNEI. Germline trimming cut 2 bases from V and 6 bases from J; bases unmatched to any gene: 6. This CDR3 comprises 15 residues. The CDR3 reads CASSEQLAVRNEQFF. The CDR3 DNA sequence: TGTGCCAGCAGTGAACAACTAGCGGTACGCAATGAGCAGTTCTTC.

The chain recombines TRBV6-1 with TRBJ1-5; D may be TRBD1 (5 bases). Germline V lookup: CDR1 MNHNS, CDR2 SASEGT. CDR3 length: 16 residues. V dropped 2 bases and J dropped 1 base, with 12 bases sitting between them. The CDR3 nucleotides are TGTGCCAGCAGTGAACTCGGACACTGGAGCAATCAGCCCCAGCATTTT. Translation gives CASSELGHWSNQPQHF.

This clone was picked up a small number of times. This chain connects TRBV30 to TRBJ1-2, with D uncertain. CDR1 is GTSNPN, CDR2 SVGIG, per germline (reference sequence). Trimming stripped 0 bases from V and 0 bases from J, with 11 bases between. The CDR3 length is 15 residues. The CDR3 sequence is CAWSVRMLSNYGYTF. CDR3 in DNA: TGTGCCTGGAGTGTACGAATGCTATCTAACTATGGCTACACCTTC.

The V call is TRBV6-5, the J call TRBJ1-3; D might be TRBD1 (5 bases). Germline V gene lookup returns CDR1 MNHEY and CDR2 SVGAGI. Trimming shortened V by 8 bases and J by 3 bases, and 14 bases separated the two germline ends. This CDR3 spans 14 amino acids. The CDR3 DNA sequence: TGTGCCAGCGTGCGTACAGGCGTTGGAAACACCATATATTTT. Its translation: CASVRTGVGNTIYF.

The chain joins TRBV6-4 to TRBJ2-7; D possibly corresponds to TRBD2 (5 bases). The ends were cut back, 11 bases at V and 0 bases at J, with 23 bases in the middle. Germline-derived CDR1 and CDR2 are MRHNA and SNTAGT. The CDR3 runs 16 residues. In DNA, the CDR3 is TGTGCCTGGCGGGCCAGAAAAACTAACCTCTCCTACGAGCAGTACTTC. This gives the protein CAWRARKTNLSYEQYF.

The chain links TRBV5-1 to TRBJ2-5, with 15 bases identical to TRBD2. This CDR3 comprises 17 residues. The germline CDR1 and CDR2 sequences are SGHRS and YFSETQ. Trimming took 4 bases from V and 4 from J; bases not matched to a gene: 8. This CDR3 reads CASSGGLAGGGGETQYF. CDR3 bases: TGCGCCAGCAGCGGAGGACTAGCGGGAGGGGGAGGAGAGACCCAGTACTTC.

CDR3 region: CASSLGGGRPPYNEQFF. The CDR3 coding sequence is TGTGCCAGCAGCTTAGGAGGCGGGAGGCCGCCCTACAATGAGCAGTTCTTC. This sequence joins TRBV7-6 and TRBJ2-1, with 8 bases aligning to TRBD2. The germline V gene has CDR1 SGHVS and CDR2 FNYEAQ. CDR3 length: 17 residues. V was clipped by 1 base and J by 2 bases; unmatched bases: 7.

The genes are TRBV3-1 (or the pseudogene TRBV3-2) and TRBJ2-7; 7 bases map to TRBD2. CDR3 length equals 15 residues. The germline gives CDR1 LGHDT, CDR2 YNNKEL (reference sequence). Germline trimming cut 6 bases from V and 8 bases from J; bases unmatched to any gene: 16. As DNA, the CDR3 is TGTGCCAGCAGACGAACCGGGTCTAGCGGACTAAAGCAGTACTTC. Its translation: CASRRTGSSGLKQYF.

Worth noting for this clone: Other DNA sequences in this sample translate to the same CDR3. V is TRBV3-1 (or the pseudogene TRBV3-2) and J is TRBJ2-1; 15 nucleotides align to TRBD2. The germline CDR1 and CDR2 sequences are LGHDT and YNNKEL (reference sequence). The CDR3 runs to 15 residues. The V gene end was trimmed by 3 bases and the J gene end by 6 bases; junction bases not matched to a gene: 0. CDR3 region: CASSQGLAGGNEQFF. The CDR3 coding sequence is TGTGCCAGCAGCCAGGGACTAGCGGGAGGCAATGAGCAGTTCTTC.

The V and J genes are TRBV15 and TRBJ1-2; the match to TRBD1 covers 9 bases. The V segment lost 8 bases and the J segment 6 bases; nucleotides outside the gene matches: 13. CDR1 is LNHNV, CDR2 YYDKDF, per germline (reference sequence). This CDR3 is 15 amino acids long. The CDR3 DNA reads TGTGCCACCGGGACAGGGATTAGGCTGGTTAATGGCTACACCTTC. Its protein product is CATGTGIRLVNGYTF.

This chain uses TRBV6-6 with TRBJ2-5; D gene ambiguous. Trimming took 0 bases from V and 4 from J, leaving 12 bases between them. CDR1 and CDR2 (germline): MNHNY, SVGAGI (reference sequence). The CDR3 is 15 residues long. The CDR3 DNA is TGTGCCAGCAGTTACTCGGGCCCTGTGTCAGAGACCCAGTACTTC. Translating it yields CASSYSGPVSETQYF.